This T cell receptor beta chain stems from a study of CD8 T cell repertoires and HIV-1 epitope variants. Produced via immunoSEQ multiplex PCR; TCRdb's table is partial and in-frame only. The sample consists of tens of thousands of clones, around 75% of them appearing once. Germline CDR1 and CDR2: LNHDA and SQIVND (reference sequence). The CDR3 has 17 amino acids. The V end lost 3 bases, the J end lost 4 bases, and 19 bases lay between the germline ends. The sequencing input was uncultured baseline CD8+ T cells from peripheral blood mononuclear cells (PBMCs). This TCR derives from a male donor with HIV. The chain couples TRBV19 to TRBJ1-5; TRBD1 is a possible D gene (6 bases). The CDR3 spells CASSILGAIPENQPQHF. CDR3 in DNA: TGTGCCAGTAGTATCTTGGGGGCAATCCCAGAGAATCAGCCCCAGCATTTT.